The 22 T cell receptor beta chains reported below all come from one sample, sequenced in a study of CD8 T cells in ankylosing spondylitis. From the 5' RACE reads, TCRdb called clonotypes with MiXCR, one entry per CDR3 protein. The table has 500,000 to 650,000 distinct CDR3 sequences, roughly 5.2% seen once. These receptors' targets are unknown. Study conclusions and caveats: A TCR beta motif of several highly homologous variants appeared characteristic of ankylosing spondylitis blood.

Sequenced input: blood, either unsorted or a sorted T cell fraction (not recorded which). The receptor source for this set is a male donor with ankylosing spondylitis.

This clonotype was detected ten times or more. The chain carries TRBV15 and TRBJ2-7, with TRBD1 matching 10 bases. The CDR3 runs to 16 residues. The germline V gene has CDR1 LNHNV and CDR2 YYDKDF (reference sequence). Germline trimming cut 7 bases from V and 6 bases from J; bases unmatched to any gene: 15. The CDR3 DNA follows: TGTGCCACCACAAAATTTGACAGGGGGCGGTTCGGCGAGCAGTACTTC. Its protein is CATTKFDRGRFGEQYF.

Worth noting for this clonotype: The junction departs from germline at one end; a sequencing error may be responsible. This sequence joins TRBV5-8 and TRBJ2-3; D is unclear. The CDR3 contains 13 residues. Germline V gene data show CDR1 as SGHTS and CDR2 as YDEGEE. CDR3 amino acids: CAISTGPGDTQYF. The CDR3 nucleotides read TGTGCCATCAGCACTGGGCCGGGAGATACGCAGTATTTT.

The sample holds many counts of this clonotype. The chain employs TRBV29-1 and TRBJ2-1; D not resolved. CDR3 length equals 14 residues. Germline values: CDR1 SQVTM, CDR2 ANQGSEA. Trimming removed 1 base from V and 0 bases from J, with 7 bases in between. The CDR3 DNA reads TGCAGCGTTGAAGGGTTGAGCTCCTACAATGAGCAGTTCTTC. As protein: CSVEGLSSYNEQFF.

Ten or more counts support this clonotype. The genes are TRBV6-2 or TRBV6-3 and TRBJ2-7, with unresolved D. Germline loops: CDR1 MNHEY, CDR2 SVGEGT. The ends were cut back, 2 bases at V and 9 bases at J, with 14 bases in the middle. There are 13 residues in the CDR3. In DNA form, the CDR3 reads TGTGCCAGCAGTTACCCCCATGGAAAGTTGCAGTACTTC. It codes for CASSYPHGKLQYF.

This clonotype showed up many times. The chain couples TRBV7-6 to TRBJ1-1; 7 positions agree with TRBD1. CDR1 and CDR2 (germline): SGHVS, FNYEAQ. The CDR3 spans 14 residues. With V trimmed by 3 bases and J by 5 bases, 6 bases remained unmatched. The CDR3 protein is CASSFRGRETEAFF. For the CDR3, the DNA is TGTGCCAGCAGCTTTAGGGGGCGCGAAACTGAAGCTTTCTTT.

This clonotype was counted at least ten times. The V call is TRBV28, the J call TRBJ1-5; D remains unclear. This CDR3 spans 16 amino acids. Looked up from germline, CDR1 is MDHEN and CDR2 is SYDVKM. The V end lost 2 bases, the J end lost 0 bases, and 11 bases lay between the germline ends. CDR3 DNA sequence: TGTGCCAGCAGTTTAATCCGGCTCTTTAGCAATCAGCCCCAGCATTTT. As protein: CASSLIRLFSNQPQHF.

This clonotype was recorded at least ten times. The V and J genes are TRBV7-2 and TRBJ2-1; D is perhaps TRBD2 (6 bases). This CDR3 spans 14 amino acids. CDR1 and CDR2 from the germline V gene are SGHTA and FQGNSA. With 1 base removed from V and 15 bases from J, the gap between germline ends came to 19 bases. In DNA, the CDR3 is TGTGCCAGCAGCTTAGGAGGCGGGACGGGCATCGGGTTCTTC. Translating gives CASSLGGGTGIGFF.

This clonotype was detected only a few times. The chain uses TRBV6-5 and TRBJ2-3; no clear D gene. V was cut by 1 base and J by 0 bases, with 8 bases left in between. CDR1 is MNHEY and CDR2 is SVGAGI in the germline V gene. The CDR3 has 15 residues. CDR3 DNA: TGTGCCAGCAGTTACTGGCACACCAGCACAGATACGCAGTATTTT. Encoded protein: CASSYWHTSTDTQYF.

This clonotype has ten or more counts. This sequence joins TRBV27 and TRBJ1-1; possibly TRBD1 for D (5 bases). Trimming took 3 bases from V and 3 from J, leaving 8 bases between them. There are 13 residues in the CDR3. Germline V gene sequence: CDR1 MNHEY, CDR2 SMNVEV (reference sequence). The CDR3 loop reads CASSFGAHTEAFF. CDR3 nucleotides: TGTGCCAGCAGTTTCGGGGCGCACACTGAAGCTTTCTTT.

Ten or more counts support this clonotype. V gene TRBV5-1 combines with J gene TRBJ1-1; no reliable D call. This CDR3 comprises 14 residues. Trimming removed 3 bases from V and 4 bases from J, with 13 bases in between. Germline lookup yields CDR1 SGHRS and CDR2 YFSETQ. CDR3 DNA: TGCGCCAGCAGCTCCCTCCGTGTGACCACTGAAGCTTTCTTT. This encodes CASSSLRVTTEAFF.

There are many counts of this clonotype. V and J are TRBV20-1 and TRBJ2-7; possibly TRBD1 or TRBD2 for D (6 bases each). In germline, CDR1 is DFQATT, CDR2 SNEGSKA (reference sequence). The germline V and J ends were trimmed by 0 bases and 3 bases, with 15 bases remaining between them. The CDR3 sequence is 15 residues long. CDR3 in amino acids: CSARDRGRTLYEQYF. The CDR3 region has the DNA TGCAGTGCTAGAGATAGGGGGAGGACCCTCTACGAGCAGTACTTC.

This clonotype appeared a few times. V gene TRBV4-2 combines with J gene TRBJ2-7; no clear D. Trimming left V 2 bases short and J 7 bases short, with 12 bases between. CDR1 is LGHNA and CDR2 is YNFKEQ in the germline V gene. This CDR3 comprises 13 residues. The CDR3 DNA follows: TGTGCCAGCAGCCAACTCCCGTTGGAAGAGCAGTACTTC. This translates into CASSQLPLEEQYF.

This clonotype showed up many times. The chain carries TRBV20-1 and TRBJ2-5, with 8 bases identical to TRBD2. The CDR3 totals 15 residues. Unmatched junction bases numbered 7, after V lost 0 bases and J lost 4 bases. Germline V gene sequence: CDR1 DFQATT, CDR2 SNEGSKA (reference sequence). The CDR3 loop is CSARDFRTSPETQYF. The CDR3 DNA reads TGCAGTGCTAGAGATTTCAGGACTAGCCCAGAGACCCAGTACTTC.

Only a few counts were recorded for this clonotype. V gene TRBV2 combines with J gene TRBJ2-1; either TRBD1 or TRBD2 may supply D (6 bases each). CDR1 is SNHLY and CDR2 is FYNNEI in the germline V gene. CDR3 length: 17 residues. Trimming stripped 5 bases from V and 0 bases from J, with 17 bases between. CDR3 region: CASSPRGDLSSYNEQFF. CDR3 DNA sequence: TGTGCCAGCAGTCCAAGGGGGGACCTTAGCTCCTACAATGAGCAGTTCTTC.

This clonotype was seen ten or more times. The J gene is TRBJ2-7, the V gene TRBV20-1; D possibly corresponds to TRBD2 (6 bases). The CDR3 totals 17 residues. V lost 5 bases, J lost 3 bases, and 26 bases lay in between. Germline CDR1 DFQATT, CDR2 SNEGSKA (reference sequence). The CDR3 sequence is CSARAGRGTPKDYEQYF. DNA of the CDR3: TGCAGTGCTCGGGCGGGGAGAGGGACGCCGAAAGACTACGAGCAGTACTTC.

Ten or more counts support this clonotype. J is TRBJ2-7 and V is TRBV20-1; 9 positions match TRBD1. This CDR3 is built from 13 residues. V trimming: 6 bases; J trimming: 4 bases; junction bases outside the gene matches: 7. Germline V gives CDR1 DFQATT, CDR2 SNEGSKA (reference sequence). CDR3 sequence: CSAEGDRAYEQYF. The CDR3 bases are TGCAGTGCGGAAGGGGACAGGGCGTACGAGCAGTACTTC.

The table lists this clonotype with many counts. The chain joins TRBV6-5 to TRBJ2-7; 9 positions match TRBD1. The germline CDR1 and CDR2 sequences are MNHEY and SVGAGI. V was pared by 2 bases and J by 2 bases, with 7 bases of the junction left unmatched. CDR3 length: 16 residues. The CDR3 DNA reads TGTGCCAGCAGTTACCTTAACAGGGGGCCCACCTACGAGCAGTACTTC. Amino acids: CASSYLNRGPTYEQYF.

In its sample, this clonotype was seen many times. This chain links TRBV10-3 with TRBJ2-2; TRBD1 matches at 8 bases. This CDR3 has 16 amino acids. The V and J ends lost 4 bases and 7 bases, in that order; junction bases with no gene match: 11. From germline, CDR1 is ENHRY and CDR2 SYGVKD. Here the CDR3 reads CAISALGQGLNGELFF. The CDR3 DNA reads TGTGCCATCAGTGCCCTCGGACAGGGTTTAAACGGGGAGCTGTTTTTT.

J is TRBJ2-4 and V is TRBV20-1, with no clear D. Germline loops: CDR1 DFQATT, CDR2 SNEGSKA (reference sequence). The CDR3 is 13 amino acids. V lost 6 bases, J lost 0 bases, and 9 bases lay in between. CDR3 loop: CSAGLLAKNIQYF. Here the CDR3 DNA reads TGCAGTGCAGGGCTTTTAGCCAAAAACATTCAGTACTTC.

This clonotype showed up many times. CDR3 protein: CASSLEPGGSDGNTIYF. The DNA of the CDR3 is TGCGCCAGCAGCTTGGAGCCAGGGGGCTCTGATGGAAACACCATATATTTT. The rearrangement joins TRBV5-1 to TRBJ1-3, with 8 positions matching TRBD1. Germline lookup yields CDR1 SGHRS and CDR2 YFSETQ. The ends lost 0 bases at V and 3 bases at J; junction bases unmatched: 8. The CDR3 contains 17 residues.

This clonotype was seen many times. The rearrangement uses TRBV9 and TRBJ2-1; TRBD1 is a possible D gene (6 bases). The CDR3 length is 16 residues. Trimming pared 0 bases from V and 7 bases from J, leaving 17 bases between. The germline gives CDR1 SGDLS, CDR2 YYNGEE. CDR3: CASSVAQGWFGNEQFF. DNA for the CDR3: TGTGCCAGCAGCGTAGCCCAGGGGTGGTTTGGGAATGAGCAGTTCTTC.

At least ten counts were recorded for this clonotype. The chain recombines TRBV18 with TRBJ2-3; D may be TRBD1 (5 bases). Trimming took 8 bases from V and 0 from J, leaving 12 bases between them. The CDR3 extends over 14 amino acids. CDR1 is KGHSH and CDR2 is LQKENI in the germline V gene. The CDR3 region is CASTDRRSTDTQYF. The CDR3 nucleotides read TGTGCCAGCACCGACAGAAGGAGCACAGATACGCAGTATTTT.